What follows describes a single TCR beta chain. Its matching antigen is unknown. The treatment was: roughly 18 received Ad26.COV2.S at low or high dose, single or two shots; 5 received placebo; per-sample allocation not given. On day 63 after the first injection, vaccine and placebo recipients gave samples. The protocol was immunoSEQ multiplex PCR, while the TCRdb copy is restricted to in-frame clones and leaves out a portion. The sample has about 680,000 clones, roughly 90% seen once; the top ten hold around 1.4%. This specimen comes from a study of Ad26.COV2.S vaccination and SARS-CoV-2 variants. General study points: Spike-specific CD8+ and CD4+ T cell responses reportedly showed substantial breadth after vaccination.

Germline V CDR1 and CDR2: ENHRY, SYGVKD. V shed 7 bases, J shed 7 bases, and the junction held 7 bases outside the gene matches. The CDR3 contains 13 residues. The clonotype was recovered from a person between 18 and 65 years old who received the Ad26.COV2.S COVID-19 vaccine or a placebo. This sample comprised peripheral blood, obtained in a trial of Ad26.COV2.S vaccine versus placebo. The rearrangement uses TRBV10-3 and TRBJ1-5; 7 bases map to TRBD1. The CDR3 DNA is TGTGCCATCAAAGGCAGGGGGGACCAGCCCCAGCATTTT. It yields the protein CAIKGRGDQPQHF.